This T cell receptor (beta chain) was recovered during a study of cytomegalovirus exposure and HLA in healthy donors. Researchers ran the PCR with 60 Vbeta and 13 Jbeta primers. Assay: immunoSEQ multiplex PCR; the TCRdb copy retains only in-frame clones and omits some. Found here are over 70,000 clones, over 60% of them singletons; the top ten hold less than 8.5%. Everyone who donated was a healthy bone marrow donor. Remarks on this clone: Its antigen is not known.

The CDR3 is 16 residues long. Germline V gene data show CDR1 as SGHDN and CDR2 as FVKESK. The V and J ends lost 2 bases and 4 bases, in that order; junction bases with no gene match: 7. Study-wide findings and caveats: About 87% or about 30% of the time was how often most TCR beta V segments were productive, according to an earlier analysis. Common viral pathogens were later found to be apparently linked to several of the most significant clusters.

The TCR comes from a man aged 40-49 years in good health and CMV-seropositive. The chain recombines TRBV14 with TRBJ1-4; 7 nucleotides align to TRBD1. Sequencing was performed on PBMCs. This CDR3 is CASSQLSGTVNEKLFF. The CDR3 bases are TGTGCCAGCAGCCAACTTTCCGGGACAGTTAATGAAAAACTGTTTTTT.